A single sample is the source of the 15 T cell receptor beta chains below, sequenced in a study of blood T cell repertoires in COVID-19. Here immunoSEQ multiplex PCR was the method, and the copy in TCRdb shows in-frame clones only, minus some. Altogether 200,000 to 300,000 clones are present, nearly 90% being singletons, with the ten largest covering approximately 0.7%. Specimen: peripheral blood. The receptors come from a human donor in a cohort sampled during active COVID-19.

This clone was found a few times. The V and J genes are TRBV7-2 and TRBJ2-1; 9 positions match TRBD1. Germline assignment: CDR1 SGHTA and CDR2 FQGNSA. The J segment lost 5 bases and the V segment lost 1 base, leaving 3 bases of the junction unmatched. This CDR3 is built from 15 residues. CDR3 loop: CASSLVGTGNNEQFF. CDR3 coding DNA: TGTGCCAGCAGCTTAGTAGGGACAGGGAACAATGAGCAGTTCTTC.

This chain uses TRBV11-2 with TRBJ1-5; no clear D gene. The CDR3 runs to 13 residues. Germline CDR1 is SGHAT and CDR2 is FQNNGV. Trimming took off 3 bases at V and 5 bases at J, with 8 bases between the two ends. The CDR3 is CASSLEGDQPQHF. The CDR3 DNA is TGTGCCAGCAGCTTGGAAGGAGATCAGCCCCAGCATTTT.

The chain links TRBV7-2 to TRBJ1-1; the D is unclear. This CDR3 spans 15 amino acids. Trimming shortened V by 0 bases and J by 4 bases, and 12 bases separated the two germline ends. The germline V gene has CDR1 SGHTA and CDR2 FQGNSA. The CDR3 sequence: CASSLAFSGITEAFF. CDR3 in DNA: TGTGCCAGCAGCTTAGCGTTTTCCGGGATCACTGAAGCTTTCTTT.

V and J are TRBV4-3 and TRBJ1-6; 9 positions agree with TRBD1. CDR3 length: 15 residues. The trim removed 3 bases at V and 6 bases at J, leaving 3 bases unmatched. The germline V gene encodes CDR1 LGHNA and CDR2 YSLEER. CDR3 bases: TGCGCCAGCAGCCATGGGACAGGGATTAATTCACCCCTCCACTTT. The encoded protein is CASSHGTGINSPLHF.

There are a few counts of this clone. J is TRBJ1-1 and V is TRBV4-1; possibly TRBD1 for D (5 bases). Germline V gene sequence: CDR1 MGHRA, CDR2 YSYEKL. CDR3 length: 17 residues. The V end lost 2 bases, the J end lost 1 base, and 17 bases lay between the germline ends. CDR3 loop: CASSQRGYQTTNTEAFF. CDR3 in DNA: TGCGCCAGCAGCCAAAGGGGATATCAAACAACGAACACTGAAGCTTTCTTT.

The V and J genes are TRBV7-6 and TRBJ2-1; TRBD2 aligns across 8 bases. Trimming removed 5 bases from V and 0 bases from J; junction bases left unmatched: 3. Germline V gene lookup returns CDR1 SGHVS and CDR2 FNYEAQ. The CDR3 sequence is 15 residues long. The CDR3 nucleotides read TGTGCCAGCAGCCCCAGCGGGAGCTCCTACAATGAGCAGTTCTTC. It is translated as CASSPSGSSYNEQFF.

This chain links TRBV27 with TRBJ2-1; D is unresolved. The CDR3 is made up of 13 amino acids. Trimming pared 4 bases from V and 0 bases from J, leaving 4 bases between. Germline assignment: CDR1 MNHEY and CDR2 SMNVEV (reference sequence). The CDR3 DNA is TGTGCCAGCAGTTCCCTCTCCTACAATGAGCAGTTCTTC. This codes for CASSSLSYNEQFF.

The genes are TRBV6-2 or TRBV6-3 and TRBJ1-1; no firm D call. The CDR3 loop spans 12 amino acids. The germline gives CDR1 MNHEY, CDR2 SVGEGT. V shed 3 bases and J shed 10 bases, with 12 bases lying between them. In DNA, the CDR3 is TGTGCCAGCAGTTATCTGGCTGCTGGAGCTTTCTTT. Amino acid sequence: CASSYLAAGAFF.

Here the CDR3 reads CASSTNYLSSYNEQFF. The CDR3 nucleotides are TGCGCCAGCAGCACGAACTACCTCAGCTCCTACAATGAGCAGTTCTTC. This chain links TRBV5-1 with TRBJ2-1, with D hard to call. This CDR3 has 16 amino acids. The V end lost 4 bases, the J end lost 0 bases, and 14 bases lay between the germline ends. Germline CDR1 and CDR2: SGHRS and YFSETQ.

The table lists this clone with a few counts. The chain joins TRBV6-5 to TRBJ1-2, with 9 bases fitting TRBD1. CDR3 length: 16 amino acids. V lost 0 bases to trimming and J lost 4 bases; unmatched junction nucleotides: 6. CDR1 and CDR2 (germline): MNHEY, SVGAGI. The CDR3 nucleotides read TGTGCCAGCAGTTACTCGAACAGGGGGCAGGCCTATGGCTACACCTTC. It translates to CASSYSNRGQAYGYTF.

The chain combines TRBV3-1 (or the pseudogene TRBV3-2) with TRBJ2-6; TRBD1 aligns across 10 bases. The CDR3 is 20 amino acids. CDR1 is LGHDT and CDR2 is YNNKEL in the germline V gene (reference sequence). The J segment lost 0 bases and the V segment lost 5 bases, leaving 13 bases of the junction unmatched. Written as DNA, the CDR3 is TGTGCCAGCAGCGCCGCGAAGGACAGGGGGTTACCCTCTGGGGCCAACGTCCTGACTTTC. Amino acids: CASSAAKDRGLPSGANVLTF.

This clone was counted once. V is TRBV19 and J is TRBJ1-2; no clear D. Germline CDR1 LNHDA, CDR2 SQIVND (reference sequence). The CDR3 length is 15 residues. The V end was cut by 7 bases, the J end by 8 bases, with 23 bases between. In nucleotides, the CDR3 is TGTGCCAGTACCTCCGCTGAGGGAATTATCGGGGGCTACACCTTC. Its translation is CASTSAEGIIGGYTF.

The chain links TRBV6-5 to TRBJ2-7, with 10 nucleotides matching TRBD1. The CDR3 is 13 residues long. Looked up from germline, CDR1 is MNHEY and CDR2 is SVGAGI. V lost 6 bases and J lost 5; bases outside the gene matches: 4. DNA for the CDR3: TGTGCCAGCAGAGGGACAGGGGACGACGAGCAGTACTTC. This encodes CASRGTGDDEQYF.

V gene TRBV5-4 combines with J gene TRBJ2-7, with 9 bases that match TRBD2. Germline CDR1 reads SGHNT; CDR2 reads YYREEE (reference sequence). The CDR3 extends over 14 amino acids. J gave up 2 bases and V 2 bases, and 2 bases lay outside the gene matches. CDR3 DNA sequence: TGTGCCAGCAGCTTAGCGGGGGGAACCTACGAGCAGTACTTC. Translated: CASSLAGGTYEQYF.

The chain couples TRBV5-6 to TRBJ2-5; TRBD2 matches at 14 bases. V gave up 5 bases and J gave up 5 bases; unmatched junction bases: 8. The length of the CDR3 is 16 residues. Germline-derived CDR1 and CDR2 are SGHDT and YYEEEE. CDR3 residues: CASSRRLAGGLETQYF. Here the CDR3 DNA reads TGTGCCAGCAGTCGACGACTAGCGGGGGGGCTTGAGACCCAGTACTTC.